The clone carrying this T cell receptor (beta chain) occurred a few times. Its antigen is undetermined. Trimming took off 1 base at V and 9 bases at J, with 7 bases between the two ends. The CDR3 has 13 amino acids. CDR1 and CDR2 (germline): SNHLY, FYNNEI. Cultured CD4+ T cells had their DNA profiled by the Oncomine TCR Beta short-read assay. TCRdb reprocessed the PCR reads via MiXCR and lists one record per CDR3 protein. Of about 6,300 distinct CDR3 sequences in the sample, under 70% were seen once. As to treatment: roughly 11-day PBMC culture with coronavirus spike peptide pools or control peptides (ViraFEST assay). Culture conditions combined around 2 million PBMCs per well with 9.5 to 10 IU/ml IL-2 and around 10 ug/ml peptide pools. The data were taken from a study of vaccination and CD4 T cells after COVID-19.

Sequenced input: CD4+ T cells from blood, cultured in vitro. The source of this sequence is a human donor who had recovered from COVID-19. This sequence joins TRBV2 and TRBJ1-6; possible D gene TRBD1, 6 bases. CDR3 sequence (DNA): TGTGCCAGCAGTGAAGAAGGGGGTTCACCCCTCCACTTT. The encoded protein is CASSEEGGSPLHF.